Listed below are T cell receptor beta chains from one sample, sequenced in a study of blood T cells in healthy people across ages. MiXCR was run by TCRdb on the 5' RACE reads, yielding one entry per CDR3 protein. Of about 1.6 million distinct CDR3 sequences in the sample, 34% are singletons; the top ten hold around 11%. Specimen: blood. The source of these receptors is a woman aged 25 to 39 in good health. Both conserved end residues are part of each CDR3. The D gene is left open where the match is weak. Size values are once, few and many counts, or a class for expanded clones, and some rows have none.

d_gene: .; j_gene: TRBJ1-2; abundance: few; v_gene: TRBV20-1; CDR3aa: CSARDTVGALYGYTF; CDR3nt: TGCAGTGCTAGAGATACCGTCGGAGCACTCTATGGCTACACCTTC
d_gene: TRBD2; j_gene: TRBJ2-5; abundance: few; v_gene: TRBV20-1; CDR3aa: CSARSSGGETQYF; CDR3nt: TGCAGTGCTAGATCCAGCGGGGGTGAGACCCAGTACTTC
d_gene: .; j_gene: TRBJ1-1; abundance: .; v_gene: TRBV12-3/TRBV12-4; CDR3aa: CASSQSLRANTEAFF; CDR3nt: TGTGCCAGCAGCCAATCTCTCCGGGCCAACACTGAAGCTTTCTTT
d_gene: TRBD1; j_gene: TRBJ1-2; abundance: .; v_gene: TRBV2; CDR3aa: CASRTTGPAPRNYGYTF; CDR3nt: TGTGCCAGCAGAACGACAGGGCCGGCCCCTAGAAACTATGGCTACACCTTC
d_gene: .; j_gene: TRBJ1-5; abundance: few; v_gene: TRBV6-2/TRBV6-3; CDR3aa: CASSFRGNQHF; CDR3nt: TGTGCCAGCAGTTTCAGGGGAAACCAGCATTTT
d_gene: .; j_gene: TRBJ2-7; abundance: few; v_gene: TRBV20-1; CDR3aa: CSARDRYYEQYF; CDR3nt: TGCAGTGCTAGAGACAGGTACTACGAGCAGTACTTC
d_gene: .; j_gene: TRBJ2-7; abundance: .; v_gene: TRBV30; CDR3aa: CAWSVVLNEQYF; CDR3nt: TGTGCCTGGAGTGTAGTGCTGAACGAGCAGTACTTC
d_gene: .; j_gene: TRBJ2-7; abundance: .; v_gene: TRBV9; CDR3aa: CASSVGLTGNYDGQYF; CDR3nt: TGTGCCAGCAGCGTAGGCCTCACAGGGAATTACGATGGGCAGTACTTC
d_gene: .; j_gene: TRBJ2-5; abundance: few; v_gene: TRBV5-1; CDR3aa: CASSLRKHQEAQYF; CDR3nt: TGCGCCAGCAGCCTACGGAAACACCAAGAGGCCCAGTACTTC
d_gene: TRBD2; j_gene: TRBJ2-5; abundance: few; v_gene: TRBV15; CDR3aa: CATSRGLDQETQYF; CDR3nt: TGTGCCACCAGCAGGGGACTAGACCAAGAGACCCAGTACTTC